This T cell receptor (beta chain) comes out of a study of blood T cell repertoires in COVID-19. Looking at the study overall: The United States, Italy and Spain provided the acute and convalescent COVID-19 samples. T cells, B-cell-depleted T cells, or PBMCs supplied cDNA or gDNA.

Seattle enrolled patients during active infection and tracked them longitudinally. In the study's own analysis: Using reference gene primer amplification, nucleated cell counts were estimated. The method was immunoSEQ multiplex PCR; TCRdb's version includes in-frame clones alone and lacks a portion of them. V and J calls and clone size are as listed in that table; D and trimming were resolved from the DNA. The sample lists around 160,000 clones; roughly 85% were seen once. The CDR3 is made up of 15 amino acids. J lost 4 bases, V lost 4 bases, and 9 bases had no gene match. Germline V CDR1 and CDR2: LGHDT, YNNKEL (reference sequence).

The chain carries TRBV3-1 (or the pseudogene TRBV3-2) and TRBJ1-1, with 7 bases fitting TRBD1. The sequencing input was peripheral blood. The receptor was derived from a woman aged 55-70 years with COVID-19, enrolled during active disease. The CDR3 here is CASSLTTTGVTEAFF. The CDR3 bases are TGTGCCAGCAGCCTCACGACAACAGGGGTCACTGAAGCTTTCTTT.